These 12 T cell receptor beta chains were all obtained from the same sample, sequenced in a study of blood T cell repertoires in COVID-19. Here immunoSEQ multiplex PCR was the method, and the copy in TCRdb shows in-frame clones only, minus some. Here the sample spans about 120,000 clones, 65% to 85% being singletons. What was sequenced was peripheral blood. Source of these receptors: a man between 65 and 79 years old with acute or convalescent COVID-19.

This clone was seen a handful of times. The chain is built from TRBV18 and TRBJ2-4; 7 bases fit TRBD1. Germline trimming cut 3 bases from V and 4 bases from J; bases unmatched to any gene: 12. Germline loops: CDR1 KGHSH, CDR2 LQKENI. This CDR3 is built from 17 residues. CDR3 residues: CASSPNRPGTAKNIQYF. CDR3 in DNA: TGTGCCAGCTCACCTAATAGACCCGGGACAGCAAAAAACATTCAGTACTTC.

Only one count was recorded for this clone. The rearrangement links TRBV5-6 to TRBJ2-5; D perhaps matches TRBD1 (6 bases). This CDR3 is built from 16 residues. Germline CDR1 is SGHDT and CDR2 is YYEEEE. With 5 bases removed from V and 3 bases from J, the gap between germline ends came to 20 bases. Written as DNA, the CDR3 is TGTGCCAGCAGATCGACAGGCAGGGTAAGGGAAGAGACCCAGTACTTC. It encodes CASRSTGRVREETQYF.

This clone has just a few counts. The chain carries TRBV5-1 and TRBJ1-5, with a possible D match to TRBD1 (5 bases). CDR1 and CDR2 from the germline V gene are SGHRS and YFSETQ. V dropped 0 bases and J dropped 4 bases, with 11 bases sitting between them. This CDR3 spans 15 amino acids. As DNA, the CDR3 is TGCGCCAGCAGCTTGGTAGCAGGGCCTAATCAGCCCCAGCATTTT. Residues: CASSLVAGPNQPQHF.

The rearrangement links TRBV6-5 to TRBJ2-5; D unclear. CDR1 and CDR2 (germline): MNHEY, SVGAGI. The CDR3 has 11 amino acids. V was cut by 4 bases and J by 4 bases, with 4 bases left in between. In nucleotides, the CDR3 is TGTGCCAGCAGTTCAGGAGAGACCCAGTACTTC. Translation gives CASSSGETQYF.

This clone was seen a single time. CDR3 sequence reads: CASSTLGQIHNEAFF. In DNA, the CDR3 is TGTGCCAGCAGCACTCTAGGACAGATCCATAATGAAGCTTTCTTT. The genes are TRBV7-8 and TRBJ1-1, with D possibly being TRBD1 (6 bases). Looked up from germline, CDR1 is SGHVS and CDR2 is FQNEAQ. This CDR3 comprises 15 residues. V was cut by 5 bases and J by 7 bases, with 20 bases left in between.

The table lists this clone with a count of one. The rearrangement uses TRBV28 and TRBJ1-2; D uncertain. V lost 2 bases and J lost 0, with 7 bases in between. Germline values: CDR1 MDHEN, CDR2 SYDVKM. The CDR3 covers 14 residues. The CDR3 DNA reads as TGTGCCAGCAGTTTAGCAGGTCCTAACTATGGCTACACCTTC. This gives the protein CASSLAGPNYGYTF.

V gene TRBV15 combines with J gene TRBJ1-5; 8 bases map to TRBD1. Germline loops: CDR1 LNHNV, CDR2 YYDKDF (reference sequence). The CDR3 is made up of 13 amino acids. The ends lost 8 bases at V and 4 bases at J; junction bases unmatched: 4. The CDR3 bases are TGTGCCACCGCAGGGGGCACGAATCAGCCCCAGCATTTT. Translating gives CATAGGTNQPQHF.

The chain combines TRBV11-1 with TRBJ2-5; D may be TRBD2 (7 bases). CDR3 length: 16 residues. V was cut by 6 bases and J by 5 bases, with 22 bases left in between. CDR1 is SGHAT, CDR2 FQDESV, per germline (reference sequence). This chain's CDR3 is CASRRGPSGLWETQYF. DNA of the CDR3: TGTGCCAGCAGGCGGGGGCCATCGGGCCTGTGGGAGACCCAGTACTTC.

The chain links TRBV5-4 to TRBJ2-2, with D possibly matching TRBD2 (7 bases). The V gene lost 6 bases and the J gene lost 3 bases, with 18 bases spanning the gap. CDR1 and CDR2 (germline): SGHNT, YYREEE (reference sequence). There are 16 residues in the CDR3. Written as DNA, the CDR3 is TGTGCCAGCACACGTGGGGGGGGCGCAGACACCGGGGAGCTGTTTTTT. It encodes CASTRGGGADTGELFF. Complete variable domain (other parts from reference TRBV5-4 and TRBJ2-2): ETGVTQSPTHLIKTRGQQVTLRCSSQSGHNTVSWYQQALGQGPQFIFQYYREEENGRGNFPPRFSGLQFPNYSSELNVNALELDDSALYLCASTRGGGADTGELFFGEGSRLTVL.

J is TRBJ1-5 and V is TRBV9, with D possibly matching TRBD1 (5 bases). Trimming stripped 2 bases from V and 0 bases from J, with 9 bases between. CDR3 length equals 15 residues. The V gene's germline CDR1 is SGDLS and CDR2 YYNGEE. The CDR3 sequence is CASSVEGHSNQPQHF. Written as DNA, the CDR3 is TGTGCCAGCAGCGTGGAGGGGCATAGCAATCAGCCCCAGCATTTT.

The chain uses TRBV1 and TRBJ2-7; TRBD1, as called in the table, went unchecked against the DNA. TRBV1 is a listed pseudogene. This CDR3 comprises 15 residues. CDR3: CTSRRGDRGPYEQYF. CDR3 bases: TGCACCAGCAGACGCGGGGACAGGGGGCCCTACGAGCAGTACTTC.

The chain recombines TRBV11-1 with TRBJ2-2, with D tentatively TRBD1 (6 bases). V was shortened by 5 bases and J by 1 base, with 8 bases between the two germline ends. Germline values: CDR1 SGHAT, CDR2 FQDESV (reference sequence). The CDR3 is made up of 14 amino acids. The CDR3 DNA sequence: TGTGCCAGCAGCCGGACAGAGAACACCGGGGAGCTGTTTTTT. It codes for CASSRTENTGELFF.